The rows below give T cell receptor beta chains drawn from one sample of a study of cytomegalovirus exposure and HLA in healthy donors. Assay: immunoSEQ multiplex PCR; the TCRdb copy retains only in-frame clones and omits some. The table shows about 190,000 clones, with about 81% occurring only once. Sequenced sample: PBMCs. Receptors originate from a woman aged 18-29 years in good health and CMV-seropositive. The CDR3 runs from the conserved cysteine through the conserved F or W.

v_call: TRBV10-2
j_call: TRBJ1-2
cdr3_aa: CASSYRQGSGYTF

v_call: TRBV5-4
j_call: TRBJ2-5
cdr3_aa: CASRVGDREGETQYF

v_call: TRBV5-4
j_call: TRBJ1-2
cdr3_aa: CAGGQESSWGYTF

v_call: TRBV9
j_call: TRBJ2-3
cdr3_aa: CASSRQGPTDTQYF

v_call: TRBV30
j_call: TRBJ2-1
cdr3_aa: CAWSNDRSSYNEQFF

v_call: TRBV27
j_call: TRBJ1-5
cdr3_aa: CASSPGTGGYGPQHF

v_call: TRBV7-9
j_call: TRBJ2-5
cdr3_aa: CASSFGGSETQYF

v_call: TRBV30
j_call: TRBJ1-1
cdr3_aa: CAWERNTEAFF

v_call: TRBV4-2
j_call: TRBJ2-5
cdr3_aa: CASSPRHQTSGGPQETQYF

v_call: TRBV27
j_call: TRBJ2-3
cdr3_aa: CASSPILAGAFTDTQYF

v_call: TRBV9
j_call: TRBJ1-6
cdr3_aa: CASSTQPGTDNSPLHF

v_call: TRBV7-9
j_call: TRBJ1-5
cdr3_aa: CASSSDRGNQPQHF

v_call: TRBV6-1
j_call: TRBJ1-5
cdr3_aa: CASSGVLPQHF

v_call: TRBV18
j_call: TRBJ1-2
cdr3_aa: CASSRSGGDSADGYTF

v_call: TRBV30
j_call: TRBJ1-2
cdr3_aa: CAWSSGGHGYTF

v_call: TRBV7-2
j_call: TRBJ1-4
cdr3_aa: CASSPRQGSNEKLFF

v_call: TRBV29-1
j_call: TRBJ2-4
cdr3_aa: CSVEEGSKNIQYF

v_call: TRBV9
j_call: TRBJ1-6
cdr3_aa: CASRADSYNSPLHF

v_call: TRBV19
j_call: TRBJ2-2
cdr3_aa: CATNRFTGELFF

v_call: TRBV19
j_call: TRBJ2-7
cdr3_aa: CASSMGQGSYEQYF

v_call: TRBV6-5
j_call: TRBJ2-5
cdr3_aa: CASSYGRVGETQYF

v_call: TRBV6-4
j_call: TRBJ2-5
cdr3_aa: CASSADYQETQYF

v_call: TRBV5-1
j_call: .
cdr3_aa: CASSEGGLSYEQYF

v_call: TRBV28
j_call: TRBJ1-1
cdr3_aa: CASGRGRDTEAFF

v_call: TRBV11-2
j_call: TRBJ2-1
cdr3_aa: CASRGGTQGFYNEQFF

v_call: TRBV9
j_call: TRBJ1-1
cdr3_aa: CASSVGQGWNIEAFF

v_call: TRBV2
j_call: TRBJ2-6
cdr3_aa: CASSPTSSGANVLTF

v_call: TRBV5-4
j_call: TRBJ1-5
cdr3_aa: CASSFGTGKSNQPQHF

v_call: TRBV5-1
j_call: TRBJ2-7
cdr3_aa: CASSWTGSSYEQYF